Given below is one T cell receptor (beta chain) in context. Its antigen is unknown. These data originate in a study of STAT5B mutations in CD4+ large granular lymphocyte leukemia. Notes on the study in general: TRBV06-family usage was enriched in top patient clones (8/27) versus controls (2/35).

The repertoire was sequenced with immunoSEQ multiplex PCR; TCRdb's copy has only in-frame clones and lacks some. The sample holds roughly 36,000 clones, around 88% seen once. V was trimmed by 0 bases and J by 3 bases, leaving 12 bases between them. This CDR3 contains 16 residues. Germline CDR1 MNHNY, CDR2 SVGAGI (reference sequence). This TCR derives from a human donor in good health. Specimen: CD4+ T cells from blood buffy coats. The chain carries TRBV6-6 and TRBJ1-3; tentative D call: TRBD1 (6 bases). In DNA form, the CDR3 reads TGTGCCAGCAGTTACTCGAGGGCAGGGGTTGGAAACACCATATATTTT. Residues: CASSYSRAGVGNTIYF.